The sequence of this TCR beta chain was determined in a study of control samples from healthy donors and cancer patients. The CDR3 runs 12 residues. J was trimmed by 9 bases and V by 4 bases; bases with no gene match: 4. TCRdb keeps only in-frame clones here, not all; method: immunoSEQ multiplex PCR. The sample holds approximately 79,000 clones; 89% are singletons and the top ten take 5.5% to 7.5%. The chain has TRBV12-3 or TRBV12-4 and TRBJ1-1, with 8 nucleotides matching TRBD1. The sample was blood. This receptor was obtained from a man aged 45-65 years in good health. The CDR3 spells CASSSRTGKAFF. CDR3 DNA: TGTGCCAGCAGTTCTCGGACAGGGAAAGCTTTCTTT.